This entry is about one T cell receptor (beta chain). This entry comes from a study of T-cell memory formation after mild COVID-19. TCRdb redid the calling of the 5' RACE reads with MiXCR, one entry per CDR3 protein. The repertoire has under 600,000 distinct CDR3 sequences, about 20% of them found once; the top ten carry about 8.7%. The source material was PBMCs or a T cell subset sorted from them (not recorded which). The receptor was derived from an adult woman who had mild COVID-19 (a few samples of this study predate the infection). Cell type and time point are not known.

This CDR3 reads CASRETGGGYEQYF. The CDR3 nucleotides read TGTGCCAGCAGAGAGACCGGCGGAGGATACGAGCAGTACTTC. The chain couples TRBV12-3 or TRBV12-4 to TRBJ2-7; D is perhaps TRBD2 (5 bases). The length of the CDR3 is 14 residues. V dropped 6 bases and J dropped 4 bases, with 16 bases sitting between them.